This TCR beta chain stems from a study of T cell repertoires in cytomegalovirus infection. Study context: CMV infection together with matching HLA type was indicated by public TCR beta signatures. Study-wide points: Summed frequency of shared TCR beta families picked out CMV carriers who also had the relevant HLA.

The CDR3 extends over 12 amino acids. Looked up from germline, CDR1 is MNHNY and CDR2 is SVGAGI (reference sequence). Trimming removed 4 bases at V and 1 base at J, with 3 bases between. Comments on this clonotype: Its specificity is not known.

MiXCR, applied by TCRdb to the reads, yields one record per CDR3 protein. The sample shows under 200,000 distinct CDR3 sequences, roughly 21% of them seen only once. The material was CD8+ T cells from cultured PBMCs, obtained from culture after CMV antigen stimulation. The chain uses TRBV6-6 and TRBJ2-3; D not resolved. The TCR was taken from a human donor in good health (CMV status not recorded). Some clones in this sample may be carry-over from other donors' samples. CDR3 region: CASSSGTDTQYF. The CDR3 DNA is TGTGCCAGCAGTTCGGGCACAGATACGCAGTATTTT.